This T cell receptor (beta chain) was documented in a study of blood T cell repertoires in COVID-19. Study in general: Sites across the United States, Italy and Spain contributed samples from acute and convalescent COVID-19. Sources were T cells, B-cell-depleted T cells, or PBMCs; the material itself was cDNA or gDNA.

In the authors' workflow: Quantification of nucleated cells was approximated via reference gene primer amplification. Assay used: immunoSEQ multiplex PCR; TCRdb lists only in-frame clones, some missing. That table is the source of V, J and clone size, and D and trimming were worked out from the DNA. The sample has 400,000 to 450,000 clones, around nine tenths seen once. The CDR3 runs to 16 residues. CDR1 LGHDT and CDR2 YNNKEL come from the germline V gene (reference sequence). V was clipped by 4 bases and J by 8 bases; unmatched bases: 10. This clonotype was obtained from a woman in her thirties or forties with COVID-19, enrolled during active disease. Input material: peripheral blood. The J gene is TRBJ2-1, the V gene TRBV3-1 (or the pseudogene TRBV3-2); 11 bases are shared with TRBD2. CDR3 sequence (DNA): TGTGCCAGCAGCCCCCGGGGACTAGCGGTGCCGGATGAGCAGTTCTTC. Residues: CASSPRGLAVPDEQFF.